The 4 T cell receptor beta chains reported below all come from one sample, sequenced in a study of neurological immune-mediated disorders. TCRdb re-called the 5' RACE reads with MiXCR, one entry per CDR3 protein. The sample lists more than 40,000 distinct CDR3 sequences, 3% to 3.5% occurring once. Material: PBMCs. These receptors originate from a woman aged 50 to 60 with multiple sclerosis.

Many counts were recorded for this clonotype. This chain uses TRBV20-1 with TRBJ2-1; D may be TRBD2 (5 bases). Trimming removed 6 bases from V and 3 bases from J, with 15 bases in between. CDR3 length: 14 amino acids. CDR1 and CDR2 (germline): DFQATT, SNEGSKA (reference sequence). The CDR3 nucleotides are TGCAGTGCCAGACTTTTTGGGAGCTACAATGAGCAGTTCTTC. Protein product: CSARLFGSYNEQFF.

At least ten counts were recorded for this clonotype. This rearrangement joins TRBV2 to TRBJ2-7, with 9 bases aligning to TRBD1. This CDR3 is 15 amino acids long. The germline CDR1 and CDR2 sequences are SNHLY and FYNNEI. Unmatched junction bases numbered 9, after V lost 6 bases and J lost 3 bases. CDR3 DNA sequence: TGTGCCAGCAGAGCACGGACAGGGGACTACTACGAGCAGTACTTC. Its protein product is CASRARTGDYYEQYF.

This clonotype has a count of ten or more. The chain employs TRBV6-2 or TRBV6-3 and TRBJ1-1; D ambiguous. The CDR3 sequence is 11 residues long. Trimming cost V 4 bases and J 7 bases, with 7 bases left between them. The germline CDR1 and CDR2 sequences are MNHEY and SVGEGT. CDR3: CASSSLVEAFF. CDR3 nucleotides: TGTGCCAGCAGTTCTCTGGTTGAAGCTTTCTTT.

This clonotype has a count of ten or more. The chain joins TRBV5-1 to TRBJ1-2, with 7 bases aligning to TRBD1. This CDR3 has 15 amino acids. The ends lost 0 bases at V and 8 bases at J; junction bases unmatched: 10. CDR1 and CDR2 (germline): SGHRS, YFSETQ. The CDR3: CASSLGVDRVRGYTF. DNA for the CDR3: TGCGCCAGCAGCTTGGGCGTCGACAGGGTTAGGGGCTACACCTTC.